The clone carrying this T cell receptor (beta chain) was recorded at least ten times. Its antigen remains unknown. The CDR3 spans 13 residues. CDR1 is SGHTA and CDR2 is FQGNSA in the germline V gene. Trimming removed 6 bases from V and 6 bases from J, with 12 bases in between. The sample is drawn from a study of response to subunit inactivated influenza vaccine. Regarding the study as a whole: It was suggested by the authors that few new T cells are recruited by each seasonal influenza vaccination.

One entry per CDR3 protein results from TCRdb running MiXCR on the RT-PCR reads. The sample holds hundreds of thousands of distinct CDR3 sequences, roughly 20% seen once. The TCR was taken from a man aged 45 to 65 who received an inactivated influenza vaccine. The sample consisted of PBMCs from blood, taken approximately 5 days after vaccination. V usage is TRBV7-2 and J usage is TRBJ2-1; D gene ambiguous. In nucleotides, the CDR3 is TGTGCCAGCAGACCAGGACCCTTCAATGAGCAGTTCTTC. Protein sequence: CASRPGPFNEQFF.